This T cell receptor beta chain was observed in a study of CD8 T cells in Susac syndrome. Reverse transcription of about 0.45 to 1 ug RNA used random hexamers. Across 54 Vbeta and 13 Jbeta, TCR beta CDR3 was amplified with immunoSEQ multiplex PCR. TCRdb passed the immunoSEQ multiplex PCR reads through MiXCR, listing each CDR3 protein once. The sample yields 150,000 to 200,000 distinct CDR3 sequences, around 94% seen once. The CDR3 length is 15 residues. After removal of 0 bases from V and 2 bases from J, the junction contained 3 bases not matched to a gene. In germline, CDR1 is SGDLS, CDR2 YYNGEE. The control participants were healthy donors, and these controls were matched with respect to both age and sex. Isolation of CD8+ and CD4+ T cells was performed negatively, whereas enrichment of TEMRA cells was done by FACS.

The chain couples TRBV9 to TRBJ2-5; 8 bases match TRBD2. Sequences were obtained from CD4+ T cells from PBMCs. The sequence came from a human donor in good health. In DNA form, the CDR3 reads TGTGCCAGCAGCGTAGCCGCGGGGGGACAAGAGACCCAGTACTTC. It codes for CASSVAAGGQETQYF.